This T cell receptor (beta chain) was identified during a study of OX40 agonist ivuxolimab in advanced cancers. Sequenced by immunoSEQ multiplex PCR; TCRdb stores in-frame clones only, minus some. The sample includes under 80,000 clones, over 70% of them seen just once. This clone was counted only a few times. Sequenced material: CD4+ or CD8+ T cells sorted from blood, taken in a trial of the OX40 agonist ivuxolimab. This clonotype was sampled from an adult with an advanced solid tumor such as melanoma, head and neck, liver or kidney cancer.

The CDR3 DNA sequence: TGTGCCAGCAGTGGGGACCTGCGGGAGACCCAGTACTTC. It encodes CASSGDLRETQYF. J is TRBJ2-5 and V is TRBV28; D possibly uses TRBD1 or TRBD2 (5 bases each). From germline, CDR1 is MDHEN and CDR2 SYDVKM. This CDR3 comprises 13 residues. Trimming took off 5 bases at V and 5 bases at J, with 12 bases between the two ends.